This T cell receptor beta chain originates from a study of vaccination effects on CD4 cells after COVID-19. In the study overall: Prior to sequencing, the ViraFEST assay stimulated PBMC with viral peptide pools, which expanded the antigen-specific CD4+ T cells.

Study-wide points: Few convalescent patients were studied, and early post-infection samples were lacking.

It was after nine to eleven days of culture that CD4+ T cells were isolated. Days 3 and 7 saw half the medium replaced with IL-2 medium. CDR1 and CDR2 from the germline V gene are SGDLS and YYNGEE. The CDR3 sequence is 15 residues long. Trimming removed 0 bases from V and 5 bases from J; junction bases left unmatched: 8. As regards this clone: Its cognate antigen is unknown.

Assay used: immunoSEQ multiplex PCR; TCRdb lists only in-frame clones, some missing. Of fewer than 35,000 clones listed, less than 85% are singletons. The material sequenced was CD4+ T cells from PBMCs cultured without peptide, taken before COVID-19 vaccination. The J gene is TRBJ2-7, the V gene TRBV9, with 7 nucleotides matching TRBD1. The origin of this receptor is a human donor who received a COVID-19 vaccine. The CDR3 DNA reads TGTGCCAGCAGCGTAGGATCGCTAGGGGGCGACGAGCAGTACTTC. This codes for CASSVGSLGGDEQYF.